The 4 T cell receptor beta chains reported below all come from one sample, sequenced in a study of cytomegalovirus exposure and HLA in healthy donors. In the PCR, 60 Vbeta and 13 Jbeta primers were used. The table came from immunoSEQ multiplex PCR; TCRdb's copy has only in-frame clones and leaves some out. Of 100,000 or so clones detected, about 70% appear once; the ten largest clones hold roughly 3%. Specimen: PBMCs. All receptors come from a man aged 25-45 years in good health and CMV-seronegative.

The CDR3 DNA reads TGTGCCAGCAGCTTAAGCCGGGACAGCTTTAATGAAAAACTGTTTTTT. It translates to CASSLSRDSFNEKLFF. The chain recombines TRBV5-6 with TRBJ1-4; 7 bases agree with TRBD1. The CDR3 has 16 residues. The trim removed 2 bases at V and 4 bases at J, leaving 8 bases unmatched. Germline V gene data show CDR1 as SGHDT and CDR2 as YYEEEE.

DNA for the CDR3: TGTGCCAGCAGCTTGTTTACAGCAGGGGTAGATACGCAGTATTTT. Its protein product is CASSLFTAGVDTQYF. The chain links TRBV5-4 to TRBJ2-3; D may be TRBD1 (6 bases). V was shortened by 1 base and J by 5 bases, with 14 bases between the two germline ends. The CDR3 consists of 15 residues. The germline CDR1 and CDR2 sequences are SGHNT and YYREEE (reference sequence).

The genes are TRBV27 and TRBJ2-4; D not resolved. Germline V gives CDR1 MNHEY, CDR2 SMNVEV (reference sequence). CDR3 length: 16 amino acids. Trimming pared 0 bases from V and 0 bases from J, leaving 9 bases between. The CDR3 reads CASSLSRRIAKNIQYF. The CDR3 region has the DNA TGTGCCAGCAGTTTATCTCGCAGGATAGCCAAAAACATTCAGTACTTC.

The V and J genes are TRBV27 and TRBJ2-5; a weak D match, TRBD2 (6 bases). In germline, CDR1 is MNHEY, CDR2 SMNVEV (reference sequence). This CDR3 spans 17 amino acids. Between the trimmed V and J ends, which lost 1 base and 1 base, there was a span of 16 bases. The DNA for the CDR3 is TGTGCCAGCAGTTTATTAGGAGGGACTGGCTTCCAAGAGACCCAGTACTTC. This translates into CASSLLGGTGFQETQYF.